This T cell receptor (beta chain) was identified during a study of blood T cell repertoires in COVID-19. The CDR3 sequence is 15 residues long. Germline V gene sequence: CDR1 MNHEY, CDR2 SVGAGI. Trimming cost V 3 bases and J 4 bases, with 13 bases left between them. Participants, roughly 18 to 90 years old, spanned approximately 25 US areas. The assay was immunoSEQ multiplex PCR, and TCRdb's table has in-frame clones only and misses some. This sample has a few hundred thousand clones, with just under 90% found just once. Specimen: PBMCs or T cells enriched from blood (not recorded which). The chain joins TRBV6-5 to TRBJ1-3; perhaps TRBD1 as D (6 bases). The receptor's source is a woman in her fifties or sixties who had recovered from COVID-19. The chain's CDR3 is CASSYQGSTGNTIYF. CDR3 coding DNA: TGTGCCAGCAGTTATCAGGGGTCGACCGGAAACACCATATATTTT.